This paragraph covers one T cell receptor beta chain sequence. This specimen belongs to a study of shared clonotypes between healthy human individuals. Around 30,000 T cell genomes, or 250 to 300 ng DNA, went into unsorted PBMC replicate PCRs. In the study's own analysis: ImmunoSEQ sequences covered only the junction and lacked quality scores; filtering therefore differed. The table came from immunoSEQ multiplex PCR; TCRdb's copy has only in-frame clones and leaves some out. V, J and clone size are taken as reported in that table, and D and trimming were inferred from the DNA itself. Of about 480,000 clones in the sample, over 75% were seen once. Donors were healthy HIV-negative adults without recently reported acute infections or vaccinations. The specimen sequenced was PBMCs. The sequence was collected from a woman in her thirties or forties in good health. Some clones in this sample may be carry-over from other donors' samples.

This chain's CDR3 is CASSPGQGLGNQPQHF. CDR3 DNA sequence: TGCGCCAGCAGCCCCGGACAGGGTCTTGGCAATCAGCCCCAGCATTTT. The gene calls are TRBV5-1 and TRBJ1-5, with 8 bases matching TRBD1. The CDR3 extends over 16 amino acids. The germline CDR1 and CDR2 sequences are SGHRS and YFSETQ. Germline trimming cut 4 bases from V and 2 bases from J; bases unmatched to any gene: 8. Filled out from reference TRBV5-1 and TRBJ1-5, the complete variable domain reads KAGVTQTPRYLIKTRGQQVTLSCSPISGHRSVSWYQQTPGQGLQFLFEYFSETQRNKGNFPGRFSGRQFSNSRSEMNVSTLELGDSALYLCASSPGQGLGNQPQHFGDGTRLSIL.